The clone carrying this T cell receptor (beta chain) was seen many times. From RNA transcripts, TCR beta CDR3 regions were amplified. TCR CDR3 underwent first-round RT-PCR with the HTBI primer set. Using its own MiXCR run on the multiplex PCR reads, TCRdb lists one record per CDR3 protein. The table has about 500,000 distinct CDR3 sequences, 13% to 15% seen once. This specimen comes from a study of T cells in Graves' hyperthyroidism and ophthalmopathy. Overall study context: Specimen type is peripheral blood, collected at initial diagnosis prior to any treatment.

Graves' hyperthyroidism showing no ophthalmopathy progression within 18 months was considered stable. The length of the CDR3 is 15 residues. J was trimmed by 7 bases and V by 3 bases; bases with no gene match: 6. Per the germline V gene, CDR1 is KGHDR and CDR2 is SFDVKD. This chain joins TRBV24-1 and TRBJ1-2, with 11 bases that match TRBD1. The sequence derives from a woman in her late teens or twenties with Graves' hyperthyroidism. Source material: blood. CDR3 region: CATSDPDRGLGGYTF. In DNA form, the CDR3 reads TGTGCCACCAGTGATCCGGACAGGGGGCTCGGTGGCTACACCTTC.